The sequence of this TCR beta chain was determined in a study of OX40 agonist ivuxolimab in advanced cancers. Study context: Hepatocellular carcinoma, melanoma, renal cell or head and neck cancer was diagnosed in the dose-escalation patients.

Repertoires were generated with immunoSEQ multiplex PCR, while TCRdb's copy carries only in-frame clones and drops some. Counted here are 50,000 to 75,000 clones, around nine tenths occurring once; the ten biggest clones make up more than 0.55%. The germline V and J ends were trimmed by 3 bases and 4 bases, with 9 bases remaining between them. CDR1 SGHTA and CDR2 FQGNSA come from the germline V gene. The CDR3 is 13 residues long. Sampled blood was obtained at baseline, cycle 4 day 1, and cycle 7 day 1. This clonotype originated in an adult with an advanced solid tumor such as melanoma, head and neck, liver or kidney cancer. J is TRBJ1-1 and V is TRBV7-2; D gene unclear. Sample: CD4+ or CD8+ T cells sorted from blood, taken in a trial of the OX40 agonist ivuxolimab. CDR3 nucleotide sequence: TGTGCCAGCAGCTTGGGAGCGAGCACTGAAGCTTTCTTT. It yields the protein CASSLGASTEAFF.